A single sample is the source of the 27 T cell receptor beta chains below, sequenced in a study of T cells in Graves' hyperthyroidism and ophthalmopathy. TCR beta CDR3 regions were amplified from RNA. Primed by the HTBI set, a first-round RT-PCR was run on the TCR CDR3. One entry per CDR3 protein results from TCRdb running MiXCR on the multiplex PCR reads. The table records about 720,000 distinct CDR3 sequences, around 17% of them present only once. What was sequenced was blood. The receptors come from a man younger than 35 with Graves' hyperthyroidism.

This clonotype came up many times. This sequence joins TRBV12-3 or TRBV12-4 and TRBJ2-5, with 13 bases fitting TRBD2. This CDR3 spans 16 amino acids. The V segment lost 4 bases and the J segment 5 bases; nucleotides outside the gene matches: 7. The CDR3 sequence is CASSSGGLAGVETQYF. For the CDR3, the DNA is TGTGCCAGCAGTTCGGGAGGACTAGCGGGAGTGGAGACCCAGTACTTC.

This clonotype was seen a handful of times. This chain joins TRBV7-2 and TRBJ2-7; D might be TRBD2 (6 bases). V lost 6 bases and J 2 bases, leaving 14 bases between the germline ends. CDR1 is SGHTA and CDR2 is FQGNSA in the germline V gene. The CDR3 sequence is 14 residues long. CDR3 bases: TGTGCCAGCAGTCGGGACTCCTCACCCTACGAGCAGTACTTC. This encodes CASSRDSSPYEQYF.

V and J are TRBV4-2 and TRBJ2-2; 9 nucleotides match TRBD2. Germline CDR1 and CDR2: LGHNA and YNFKEQ. V was clipped by 2 bases and J by 2 bases; unmatched bases: 3. This CDR3 is built from 16 residues. CDR3 sequence reads: CASSQSSGVNTGELFF. CDR3 nucleotides: TGTGCCAGCAGCCAATCTAGCGGGGTCAACACCGGGGAGCTGTTTTTT.

This clonotype was counted ten times or more. This CDR3 reads CASSLGPPAADTQYF. Written as DNA, the CDR3 is TGTGCCAGCAGCTTAGGCCCTCCGGCGGCAGATACGCAGTATTTT. The rearrangement links TRBV13 to TRBJ2-3, with D uncertain. Germline lookup yields CDR1 PRHDT and CDR2 FYEKMQ (reference sequence). With 0 bases removed from V and 4 bases from J, the gap between germline ends came to 11 bases. This CDR3 is built from 15 residues.

This clonotype was recorded many times. The chain has TRBV28 and TRBJ1-5; tentative D call: TRBD1 (6 bases). Germline lookup yields CDR1 MDHEN and CDR2 SYDVKM. The CDR3 length is 13 residues. CDR3 DNA sequence: TGTGTCGCTGGGACAAATAAGAATCAGCCCCAGCATTTT. It translates to CVAGTNKNQPQHF.

This clonotype was counted at least ten times. V gene TRBV28 combines with J gene TRBJ2-7; D may correspond to TRBD1 or TRBD2 (5 bases each). Between the trimmed V and J ends, which lost 3 bases and 4 bases, there was a span of 13 bases. The CDR3 length is 14 residues. CDR1 is MDHEN and CDR2 is SYDVKM in the germline V gene. The CDR3 protein is CASSFEGYSYEQYF. The DNA for the CDR3 is TGTGCCAGCAGTTTTGAGGGGTACTCATACGAGCAGTACTTC.

This chain uses TRBV19 with TRBJ1-2; D is unclear. Per germline, CDR1 LNHDA and CDR2 SQIVND (reference sequence). Trimming took off 5 bases at V and 4 bases at J, with 14 bases between the two ends. This CDR3 is 14 amino acids long. The CDR3 spells CASSLPFGSYGYTF. The CDR3 DNA reads as TGTGCCAGTAGTCTGCCCTTTGGGTCCTATGGCTACACCTTC.

Many counts were recorded for this clonotype. The chain has TRBV10-1 and TRBJ1-1; TRBD1 aligns across 7 bases. The trim removed 0 bases at V and 6 bases at J, leaving 7 bases unmatched. The germline V gene encodes CDR1 WNHNN and CDR2 SYGVQD (reference sequence). The CDR3 is made up of 15 amino acids. The CDR3, as DNA: TGCGCCAGCAGTGAGTCTCCAGGGGGGAAGGCTGAAGCTTTCTTT. Translating it yields CASSESPGGKAEAFF.

Many counts were recorded for this clonotype. The chain joins TRBV20-1 to TRBJ1-2; tentative D call: TRBD1 (5 bases). The germline V gene encodes CDR1 DFQATT and CDR2 SNEGSKA (reference sequence). The CDR3 totals 11 residues. V lost 2 bases and J 8 bases, leaving 9 bases between the germline ends. CDR3 region: CSARQGGGYTF. The CDR3 DNA reads as TGCAGTGCTAGACAGGGAGGAGGCTACACCTTC.

This clonotype has a count of ten or more. The chain carries TRBV12-3 or TRBV12-4 and TRBJ1-5; D is possibly TRBD1 (6 bases). The CDR3 loop spans 15 amino acids. V was clipped by 2 bases and J by 2 bases, with 10 bases between them. The CDR3 DNA follows: TGTGCCAGCAGTTTAATGGACAGTCGCAATCAGCCCCAGCATTTT. Amino acids: CASSLMDSRNQPQHF.

This clonotype has just a few counts. V usage is TRBV18 and J usage is TRBJ1-3; no clear D gene. CDR1 and CDR2 (germline): KGHSH, LQKENI. V was trimmed by 5 bases and J by 4 bases, leaving 3 bases between them. The CDR3 totals 11 residues. This CDR3 is CASSYGNTIYF. CDR3 nucleotide sequence: TGTGCCAGCTCATACGGAAACACCATATATTTT.

This clonotype was seen many times. The V gene is TRBV5-1, the J gene TRBJ1-5; 8 positions match TRBD1. CDR3 length equals 15 residues. J gave up 6 bases and V 0 bases, and 5 bases lay outside the gene matches. Per germline, CDR1 SGHRS and CDR2 YFSETQ. The CDR3 DNA reads TGCGCCAGCAGCTTGGCCCCAGGGGGCAGTCAGCCCCAGCATTTT. Translation gives CASSLAPGGSQPQHF.

This clonotype was found many times. The chain links TRBV12-5 to TRBJ2-3; maybe TRBD1 (5 bases). V was trimmed by 3 bases and J by 4 bases, leaving 8 bases between them. The CDR3 runs 13 residues. CDR1 is LGHNT and CDR2 is FRNRAP in the germline V gene. As DNA, the CDR3 is TGTGCTAGTGGTTTAACAGGCGCAGATACGCAGTATTTT. Translating it yields CASGLTGADTQYF.

The chain uses TRBV6-1 and TRBJ1-1; 7 bases match TRBD1. Germline CDR1 and CDR2: MNHNS and SASEGT. This CDR3 comprises 14 residues. V was pared by 5 bases and J by 8 bases, with 11 bases of the junction left unmatched. CDR3: CASSLQGERQEAFF. The CDR3 DNA follows: TGTGCCAGCAGTTTGCAGGGGGAGCGACAAGAAGCTTTCTTT.

This clonotype was seen at least ten times. The chain recombines TRBV7-2 with TRBJ2-7; D remains ambiguous. Trimming cost V 5 bases and J 6 bases, with 14 bases left between them. CDR1 and CDR2 from the germline V gene are SGHTA and FQGNSA. CDR3 size: 13 residues. The CDR3 DNA follows: TGTGCCAGCAGCGCCGACATGTTTCTCGAGCAGTACTTC. Its protein is CASSADMFLEQYF.

The chain combines TRBV5-1 with TRBJ2-7, with 10 bases aligning to TRBD1. This CDR3 comprises 16 residues. The germline V gene encodes CDR1 SGHRS and CDR2 YFSETQ. The junction had 9 bases not matched to a gene; V was cut back by 0 bases and J by 6 bases. Written as DNA, the CDR3 is TGCGCCAGCAGCTTGGAGTTCCCGGACAGGGGGGCCGAGCAGTACTTC. Protein sequence: CASSLEFPDRGAEQYF. Full variable domain (missing parts from reference TRBV5-1 and TRBJ2-7): KAGVTQTPRYLIKTRGQQVTLSCSPISGHRSVSWYQQTPGQGLQFLFEYFSETQRNKGNFPGRFSGRQFSNSRSEMNVSTLELGDSALYLCASSLEFPDRGAEQYFGPGTRLTVT.

This clonotype showed up many times. The J gene is TRBJ2-5, the V gene TRBV5-6; D tentatively reads TRBD1 or TRBD2 (5 bases each). Germline-derived CDR1 and CDR2 are SGHDT and YYEEEE. The CDR3 has 13 amino acids. V dropped 0 bases and J dropped 5 bases, with 8 bases sitting between them. The CDR3 protein is CASSLGRDETQYF. The CDR3 nucleotides are TGTGCCAGCAGCTTGGGCAGGGACGAGACCCAGTACTTC.

This clonotype has only one observation. The gene calls are TRBV25-1 and TRBJ1-4; weak D call: TRBD1 (5 bases). The CDR3 sequence is 16 residues long. Germline CDR1 and CDR2: MGHDK and SYGVNS. Trimming removed 5 bases at V and 1 base at J, with 14 bases between. CDR3 residues: CASSKKGMGTNEKLFF. In DNA, the CDR3 is TGTGCCAGCAGTAAAAAGGGGATGGGAACTAATGAAAAACTGTTTTTT.

This clonotype was seen ten or more times. The chain uses TRBV12-3 or TRBV12-4 and TRBJ1-1; D call uncertain. This CDR3 region has 14 residues. Trimming took 1 base from V and 1 from J, leaving 7 bases between them. CDR3 DNA sequence: TGTGCCAGCAGTTTAGAGCGAGCGAACACTGAAGCTTTCTTT. Its protein product is CASSLERANTEAFF.

This clonotype was seen only a few times. Here the CDR3 DNA reads TGCGCCAGCAGCTTGAAGCGGAACCCCCACACAGATACGCAGTATTTT. Translating it yields CASSLKRNPHTDTQYF. This rearrangement joins TRBV5-1 to TRBJ2-3; D may be TRBD2 (5 bases). The CDR3 length is 16 residues. V lost 1 base, J lost 2 bases, and 14 bases lay in between. Germline V gene lookup returns CDR1 SGHRS and CDR2 YFSETQ.

This clonotype showed up many times. The rearrangement links TRBV20-1 to TRBJ2-3, with 9 bases that match TRBD2. V was clipped by 3 bases and J by 6 bases; unmatched bases: 10. CDR1 is DFQATT and CDR2 is SNEGSKA in the germline V gene (reference sequence). The CDR3 contains 15 residues. The CDR3: CSARSASGIRDTQYF. The CDR3 coding sequence is TGCAGTGCTAGGTCGGCTAGCGGGATTAGGGATACGCAGTATTTT.

This clonotype was recorded a few times. The J gene is TRBJ2-7, the V gene TRBV12-5; D ambiguous. CDR3 length: 14 residues. CDR1 LGHNT and CDR2 FRNRAP come from the germline V gene. V lost 0 bases and J lost 5, with 11 bases in between. The CDR3, as DNA: TGTGCTAGTGGTTTGGTACAGAAGGTCCACGAGCAGTACTTC. Its translation: CASGLVQKVHEQYF. Full variable domain (missing parts from reference TRBV12-5 and TRBJ2-7): DARVTQTPRHKVTEMGQEVTMRCQPILGHNTVFWYRQTMMQGLELLAYFRNRAPLDDSGMPKDRFSAEMPDATLATLKIQPSEPRDSAVYFCASGLVQKVHEQYFGPGTRLTVT.

CDR3 region: CASSIVGGEQFF. The CDR3 DNA follows: TGTGCCAGCAGCATAGTAGGGGGTGAGCAGTTCTTC. V usage is TRBV7-9 and J usage is TRBJ2-1, with D possibly TRBD1 on 6 matching bases. The V gene's germline CDR1 is SEHNR and CDR2 FQNEAQ (reference sequence). The CDR3 runs to 12 residues. Between the trimmed V and J ends, which lost 5 bases and 9 bases, there was a span of 11 bases.

This clonotype was recorded at least ten times. The chain links TRBV30 to TRBJ2-1, with D perhaps matching TRBD2 (5 bases). V lost 0 bases and J 2 bases, leaving 8 bases between the germline ends. The CDR3 loop spans 14 amino acids. Germline-derived CDR1 and CDR2 are GTSNPN and SVGIG (reference sequence). The CDR3 loop reads CAWSVPGTYNEQFF. As DNA, the CDR3 is TGTGCCTGGAGTGTACCCGGGACCTACAATGAGCAGTTCTTC.

In this sample, this clonotype turned up a few times. The V call is TRBV7-9, the J call TRBJ2-1; 8 positions match TRBD2. In germline, CDR1 is SEHNR, CDR2 FQNEAQ (reference sequence). The junction had 8 bases not matched to a gene; V was cut back by 3 bases and J by 7 bases. The CDR3 is made up of 15 amino acids. Here the CDR3 reads CASSFSAGAGNEQFF. The CDR3 bases are TGTGCCAGCAGCTTTTCAGCGGGAGCCGGGAATGAGCAGTTCTTC.

This clonotype was picked up a small number of times. V usage is TRBV6-2 or TRBV6-3 and J usage is TRBJ2-1, with 15 positions matching TRBD2. CDR3 size: 18 residues. Per germline, CDR1 MNHEY and CDR2 SVGEGT. V shed 11 bases and J 0 bases; nucleotides not matched to a gene: 11. The CDR3 is CAATGGTSGGSSYNEQFF. The CDR3 DNA reads as TGTGCCGCCACGGGGGGGACTAGCGGGGGGAGCTCCTACAATGAGCAGTTCTTC.

This clonotype was picked up a small number of times. The chain uses TRBV7-9 and TRBJ1-2; 9 positions match TRBD1. The ends lost 4 bases at V and 5 bases at J; junction bases unmatched: 8. The CDR3 spans 15 residues. Germline CDR1 and CDR2: SEHNR and FQNEAQ (reference sequence). DNA of the CDR3: TGTGCCAGCAGCTGGACCGGGACAGGGTTTTATGGCTACACCTTC. Protein product: CASSWTGTGFYGYTF.